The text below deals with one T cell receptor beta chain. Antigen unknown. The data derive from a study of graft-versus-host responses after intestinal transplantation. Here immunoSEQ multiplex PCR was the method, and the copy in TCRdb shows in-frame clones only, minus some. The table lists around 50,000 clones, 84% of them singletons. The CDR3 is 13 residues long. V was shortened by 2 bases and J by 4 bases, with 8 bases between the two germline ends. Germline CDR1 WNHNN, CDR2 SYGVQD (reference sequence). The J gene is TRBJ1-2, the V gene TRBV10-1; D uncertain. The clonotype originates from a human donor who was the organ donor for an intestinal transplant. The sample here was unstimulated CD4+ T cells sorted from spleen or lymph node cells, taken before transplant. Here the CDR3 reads CASSERQSYGYTF. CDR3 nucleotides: TGCGCCAGCAGTGAGAGGCAGTCCTATGGCTACACCTTC.